This TCR beta chain was found in a study of identical twins. Turning to this clonotype: Antigen specificity is unknown.

Whole-study findings and limits: Analyses based on zero insertions could be partly confounded by invariant MAIT and iNKT cells. Recombination models fit unrelated individuals' TCR alpha sharing but underestimated twins'.

Using its own MiXCR run on the 5' RACE reads, TCRdb lists one record per CDR3 protein. The table records hundreds of thousands of distinct CDR3 sequences, 9% to 15% of them present only once. Another study also made use of these data, one on yellow fever vaccine responses in identical twins.

Material for sequencing was CD8+ T cells sorted from blood. The source of this sequence is a woman aged 18-29 years in good health.

The CDR3 is CASSTGGSGTEAFF. The CDR3 coding sequence is TGTGCCAGCAGTACAGGGGGCAGTGGGACTGAAGCTTTCTTT. The V call is TRBV11-2, the J call TRBJ1-1; 9 nucleotides match TRBD1. Unmatched junction bases numbered 7, after V lost 6 bases and J lost 5 bases. The CDR3 has 14 amino acids. Germline V gene data show CDR1 as SGHAT and CDR2 as FQNNGV.